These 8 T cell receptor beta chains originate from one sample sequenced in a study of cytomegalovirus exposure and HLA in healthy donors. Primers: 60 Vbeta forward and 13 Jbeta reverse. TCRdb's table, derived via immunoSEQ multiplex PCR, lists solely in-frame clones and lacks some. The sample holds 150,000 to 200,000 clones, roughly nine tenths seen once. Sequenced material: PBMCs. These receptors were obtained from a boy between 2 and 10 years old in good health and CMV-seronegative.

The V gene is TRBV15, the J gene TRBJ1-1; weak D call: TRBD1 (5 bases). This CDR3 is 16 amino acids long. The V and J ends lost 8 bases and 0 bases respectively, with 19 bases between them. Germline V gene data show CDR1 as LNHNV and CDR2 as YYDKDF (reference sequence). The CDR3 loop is CATRSGLPSMNTEAFF. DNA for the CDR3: TGTGCCACCCGCTCGGGACTTCCGAGCATGAACACTGAAGCTTTCTTT.

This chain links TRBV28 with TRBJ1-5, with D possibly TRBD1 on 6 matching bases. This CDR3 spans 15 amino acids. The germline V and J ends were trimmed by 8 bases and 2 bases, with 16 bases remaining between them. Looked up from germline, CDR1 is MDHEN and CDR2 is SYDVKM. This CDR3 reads CASYQQGEGNQPQHF. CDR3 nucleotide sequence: TGTGCCAGCTATCAACAGGGAGAGGGCAATCAGCCCCAGCATTTT.

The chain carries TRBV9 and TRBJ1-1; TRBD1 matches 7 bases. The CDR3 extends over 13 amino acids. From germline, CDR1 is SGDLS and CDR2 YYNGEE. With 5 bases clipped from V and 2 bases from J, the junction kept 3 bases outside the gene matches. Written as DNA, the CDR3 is TGTGCCAGCAGTCAGGGGGTTAACACTGAAGCTTTCTTT. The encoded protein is CASSQGVNTEAFF.

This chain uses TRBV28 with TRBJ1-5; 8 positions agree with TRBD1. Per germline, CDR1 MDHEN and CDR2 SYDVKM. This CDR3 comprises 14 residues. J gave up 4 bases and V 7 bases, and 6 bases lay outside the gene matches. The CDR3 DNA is TGTGCCAGCAAAACAGGGGGATGGAATCAGCCCCAGCATTTT. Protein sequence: CASKTGGWNQPQHF.

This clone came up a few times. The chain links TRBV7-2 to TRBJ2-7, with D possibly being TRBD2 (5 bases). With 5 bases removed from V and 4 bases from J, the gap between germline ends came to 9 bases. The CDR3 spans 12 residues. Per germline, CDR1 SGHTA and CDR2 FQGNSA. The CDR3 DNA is TGTGCCAGCAGCCCAGGACTTTACGAGCAGTACTTC. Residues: CASSPGLYEQYF.

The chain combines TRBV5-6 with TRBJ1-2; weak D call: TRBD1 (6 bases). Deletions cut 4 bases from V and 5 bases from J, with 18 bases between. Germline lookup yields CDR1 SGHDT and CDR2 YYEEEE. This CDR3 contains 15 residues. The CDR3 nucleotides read TGTGCCAGCAGCACCGGGATGGGGGCCACGTATGGCTACACCTTC. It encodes CASSTGMGATYGYTF.

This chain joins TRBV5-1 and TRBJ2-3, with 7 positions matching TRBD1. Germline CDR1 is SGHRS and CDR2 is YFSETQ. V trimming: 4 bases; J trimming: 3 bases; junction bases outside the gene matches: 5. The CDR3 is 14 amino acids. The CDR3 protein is CASSVGQETDTQYF. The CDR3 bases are TGCGCCAGCAGCGTTGGACAGGAGACAGATACGCAGTATTTT.

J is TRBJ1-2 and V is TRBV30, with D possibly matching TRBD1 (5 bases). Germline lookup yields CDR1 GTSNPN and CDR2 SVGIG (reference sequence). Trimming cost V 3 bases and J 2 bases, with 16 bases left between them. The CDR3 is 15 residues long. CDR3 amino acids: CAWSVQGLANYGYTF. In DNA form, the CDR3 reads TGTGCCTGGAGCGTTCAGGGTTTGGCCAACTATGGCTACACCTTC.